A selection of T cell receptor beta chains follows, all from one sample in a study of T cells in Graves' hyperthyroidism and ophthalmopathy. TCRdb analysed the multiplex PCR reads with MiXCR anew, one entry per CDR3 protein. This table holds about 47,000 distinct CDR3 sequences, roughly 56% found once. The sequenced sample was peripheral blood or thyroid tissue (not recorded which). These receptors all come from a man younger than 35 with Graves' hyperthyroidism. Both conserved end residues are part of each CDR3. The D gene is left open where the match is weak.

>TRBV10-3|.|TRBJ2-6
CAISEVLASGANVLTF
>TRBV5-1|.|TRBJ2-7
CASSLEGTPSDEQYF
>TRBV19|.|TRBJ2-7
CASSRARVGSYEQYF
>TRBV7-8|.|TRBJ2-7
CASSADTNSYEQYF
>TRBV28|.|TRBJ1-5
CASSLNQPQHF
>TRBV6-2/TRBV6-3|TRBD1|TRBJ1-6
CARRTGTVWSPLHF
>TRBV10-3|.|TRBJ1-4
CAISDGDEKLFF
>TRBV25-1|.|TRBJ1-1
CASSEYGNTEAFF
>TRBV5-1|.|TRBJ1-5
CASSPGTPNTGNQPQHF
>TRBV29-1|.|TRBJ1-2
CSVTGGIEDGYTF
>TRBV12-3/TRBV12-4|.|TRBJ2-7
CASSFVRGFQYF
>TRBV19|.|TRBJ2-2
CAAARWTGELFF
>TRBV2|TRBD1|TRBJ1-2
CASSSLPGQGNYGYTF
>TRBV7-2|.|TRBJ1-2
CASSTLAAGAAF
>TRBV24-1|.|TRBJ1-1
CATSDGSYRAAFF
>TRBV25-1|.|TRBJ1-2
CASSESGTANYGYTF
>TRBV5-1|.|TRBJ2-7
CASSFTAYEQYF
>TRBV7-9|.|TRBJ2-5
CALGQASQETQYF
>TRBV29-1|.|TRBJ2-7
CSVEVAGSYEQYF
>TRBV25-1|TRBD1|TRBJ1-1
CASRGQGWYTEAFF
>TRBV15|TRBD1|TRBJ2-7
CATSRVGDRGRDEQYF
>TRBV28|.|TRBJ2-7
CASRATSYEQYF